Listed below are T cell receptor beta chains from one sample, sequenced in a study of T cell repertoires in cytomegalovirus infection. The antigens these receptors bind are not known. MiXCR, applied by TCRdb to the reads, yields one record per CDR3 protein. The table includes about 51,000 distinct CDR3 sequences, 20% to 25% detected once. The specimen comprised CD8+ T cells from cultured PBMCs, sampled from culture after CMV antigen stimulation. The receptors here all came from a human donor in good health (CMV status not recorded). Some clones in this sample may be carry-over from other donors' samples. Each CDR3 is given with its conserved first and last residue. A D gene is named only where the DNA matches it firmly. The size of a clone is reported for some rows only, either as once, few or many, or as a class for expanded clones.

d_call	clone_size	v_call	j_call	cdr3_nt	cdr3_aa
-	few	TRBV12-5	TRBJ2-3	TGTGCTAGTGGTTTGGTTGTGAACCTCCCAGATACGCAGTATTTT	CASGLVVNLPDTQYF
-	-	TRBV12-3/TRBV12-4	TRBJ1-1	TGTGCCAGCAGTTTATCCGGGGGGAGGACTGAAGCTTTCTTT	CASSLSGGRTEAFF
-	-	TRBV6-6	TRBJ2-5	TGTGCCAGCAGTTACGGTCAGCTCCAAGAGACCCAGTACTTC	CASSYGQLQETQYF
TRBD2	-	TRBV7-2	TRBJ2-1	TGTGCCAGCGGGGGGACTAGCGGGGGGAGCTCCTACAATGAGCAGTTCTTC	CASGGTSGGSSYNEQFF
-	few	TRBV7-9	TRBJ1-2	TGTGCCAGCAGCTCGCTTCGAAAGGCAGAGACTAACTATGGCTACACCTTC	CASSSLRKAETNYGYTF
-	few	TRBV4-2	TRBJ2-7	TGTGCCAGCAGCCTCCAAGGGGGAAACACCTACGAGCAGTACTTC	CASSLQGGNTYEQYF
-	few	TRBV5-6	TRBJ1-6	TGTGCCAGCAGCTTGCCTCTAGAAGCGGATTCACCCCTCCACTTT	CASSLPLEADSPLHF
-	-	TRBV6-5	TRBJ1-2	TGTGCCAGCAGTTACTCGGAGGGACGGATTTTTTTCTATGGCTACACCTTC	CASSYSEGRIFFYGYTF
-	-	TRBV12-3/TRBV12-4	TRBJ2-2	TGTGCCAGCAGTTTCGGGGGGCGGAACACCGGGGAGCTGTTTTTT	CASSFGGRNTGELFF
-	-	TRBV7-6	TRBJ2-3	TGTGCCAGCAGCTTGGGCAGGGTGGCGGCAGATACGCAGTATTTT	CASSLGRVAADTQYF